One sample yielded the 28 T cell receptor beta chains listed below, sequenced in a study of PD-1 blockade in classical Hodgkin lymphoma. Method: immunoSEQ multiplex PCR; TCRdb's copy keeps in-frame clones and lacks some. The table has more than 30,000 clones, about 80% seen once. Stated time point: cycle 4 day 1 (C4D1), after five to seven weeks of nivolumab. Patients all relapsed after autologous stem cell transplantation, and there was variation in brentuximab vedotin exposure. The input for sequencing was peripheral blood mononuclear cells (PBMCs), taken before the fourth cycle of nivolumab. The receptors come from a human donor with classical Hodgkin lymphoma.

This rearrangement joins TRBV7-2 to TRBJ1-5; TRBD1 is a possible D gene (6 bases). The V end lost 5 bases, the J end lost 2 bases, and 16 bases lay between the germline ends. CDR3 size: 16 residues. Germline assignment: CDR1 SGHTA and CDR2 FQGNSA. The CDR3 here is CASSERGGRGNQPQHF. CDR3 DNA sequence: TGTGCCAGCAGCGAAAGGGGGGGCCGGGGCAATCAGCCCCAGCATTTT.

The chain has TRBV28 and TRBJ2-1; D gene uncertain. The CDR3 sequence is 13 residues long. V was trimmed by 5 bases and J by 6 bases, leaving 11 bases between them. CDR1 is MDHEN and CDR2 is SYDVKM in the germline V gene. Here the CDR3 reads CASSKDRLNEQFF. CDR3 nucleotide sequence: TGTGCCAGCAGTAAAGACCGGCTCAATGAGCAGTTCTTC.

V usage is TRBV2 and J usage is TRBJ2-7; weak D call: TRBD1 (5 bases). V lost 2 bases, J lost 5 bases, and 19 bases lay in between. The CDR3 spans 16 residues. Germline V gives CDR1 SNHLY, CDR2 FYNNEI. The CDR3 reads CASSEFIDSEGNEQYF. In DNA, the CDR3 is TGTGCCAGCAGTGAATTTATTGACAGTGAAGGGAACGAGCAGTACTTC. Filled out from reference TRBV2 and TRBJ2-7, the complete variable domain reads EPEVTQTPSHQVTQMGQEVILRCVPISNHLYFYWYRQILGQKVEFLVSFYNNEISEKSEIFDDQFSVERPDGSNFTLKIRSTKLEDSAMYFCASSEFIDSEGNEQYFGPGTRLTVT.

CDR3 DNA: TGTGCCAGTAGTGGGCCCGACAGGGACCTCGACGAGCAGTACTTC. Encoded protein: CASSGPDRDLDEQYF. The V gene is TRBV19, the J gene TRBJ2-7, with 7 bases fitting TRBD1. V lost 5 bases and J lost 5; bases outside the gene matches: 12. This CDR3 region has 15 residues. Germline CDR1 and CDR2: LNHDA and SQIVND (reference sequence).

CDR3 sequence: CASSGEGAPVGQAYEQYF. The CDR3 nucleotides are TGTGCCAGCAGCGGAGAGGGGGCTCCCGTAGGACAGGCCTACGAGCAGTACTTC. The chain employs TRBV7-9 and TRBJ2-7; TRBD1 aligns across 7 bases. This CDR3 spans 18 amino acids. After removal of 5 bases from V and 2 bases from J, the junction contained 18 bases not matched to a gene. Per germline, CDR1 SEHNR and CDR2 FQNEAQ (reference sequence).

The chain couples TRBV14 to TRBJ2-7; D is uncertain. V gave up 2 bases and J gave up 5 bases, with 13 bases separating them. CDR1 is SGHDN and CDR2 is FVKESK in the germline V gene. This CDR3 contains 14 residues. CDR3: CASSQRESYHEQYF. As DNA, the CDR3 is TGTGCCAGCAGCCAACGTGAATCCTATCACGAGCAGTACTTC.

CDR3 sequence: CASRAHPRVGLKSNQPQHF. The CDR3 region has the DNA TGTGCCAGCAGGGCCCATCCTAGGGTCGGGTTGAAGAGCAATCAGCCCCAGCATTTT. V usage is TRBV2 and J usage is TRBJ1-5; D is uncertain. CDR1 and CDR2 (germline): SNHLY, FYNNEI. Trimming removed 6 bases at V and 1 base at J, with 25 bases between. The length of the CDR3 is 19 residues.

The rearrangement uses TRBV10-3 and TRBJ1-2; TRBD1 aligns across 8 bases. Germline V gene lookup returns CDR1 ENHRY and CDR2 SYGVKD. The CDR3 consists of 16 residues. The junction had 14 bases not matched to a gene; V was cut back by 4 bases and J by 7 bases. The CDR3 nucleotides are TGTGCCATCAGTGCATTCAACAGGGGGTTGAAAGGTGGCTACACCTTC. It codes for CAISAFNRGLKGGYTF.

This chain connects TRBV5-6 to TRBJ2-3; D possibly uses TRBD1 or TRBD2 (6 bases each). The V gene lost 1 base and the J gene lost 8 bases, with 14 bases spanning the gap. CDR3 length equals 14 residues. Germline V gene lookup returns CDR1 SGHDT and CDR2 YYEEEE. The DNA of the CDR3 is TGTGCCAGCAGCTTGTCGAACGGGGGCGGTACGCAGTATTTT. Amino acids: CASSLSNGGGTQYF.

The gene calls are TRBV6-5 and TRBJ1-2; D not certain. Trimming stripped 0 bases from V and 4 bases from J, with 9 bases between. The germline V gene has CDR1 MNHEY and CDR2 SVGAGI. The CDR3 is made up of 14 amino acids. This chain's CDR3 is CASSYSTQSYGYTF. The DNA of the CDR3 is TGTGCCAGCAGTTACTCGACACAGTCCTATGGCTACACCTTC.

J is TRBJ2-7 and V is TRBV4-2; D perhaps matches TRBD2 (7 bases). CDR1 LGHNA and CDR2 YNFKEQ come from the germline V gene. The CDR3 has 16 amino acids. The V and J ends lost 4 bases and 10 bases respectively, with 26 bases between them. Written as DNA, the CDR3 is TGTGCCAGCAGCCTCTCACAGAGGACGGGGGGCTCGTACCAGTACTTC. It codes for CASSLSQRTGGSYQYF.

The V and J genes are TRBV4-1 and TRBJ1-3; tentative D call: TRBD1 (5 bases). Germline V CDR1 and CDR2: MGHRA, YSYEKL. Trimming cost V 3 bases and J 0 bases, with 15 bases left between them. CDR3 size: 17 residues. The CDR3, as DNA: TGCGCCAGCAGCCAGTCGGGACTATTCGACTCTGGAAACACCATATATTTT. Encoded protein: CASSQSGLFDSGNTIYF.

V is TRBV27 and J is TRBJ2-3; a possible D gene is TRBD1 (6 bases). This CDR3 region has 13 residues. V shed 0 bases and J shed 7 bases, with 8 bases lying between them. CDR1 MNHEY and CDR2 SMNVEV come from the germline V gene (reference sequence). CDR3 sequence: CASSLSTGHTQYF. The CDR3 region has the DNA TGTGCCAGCAGTTTATCTACAGGGCATACGCAGTATTTT.

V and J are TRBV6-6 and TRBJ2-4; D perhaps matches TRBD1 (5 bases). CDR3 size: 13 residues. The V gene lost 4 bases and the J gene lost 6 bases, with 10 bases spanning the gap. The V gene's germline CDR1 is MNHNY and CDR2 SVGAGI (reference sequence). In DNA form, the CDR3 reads TGTGCCAGCAGTTCAGGGTTCCCAAACATTCAGTACTTC. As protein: CASSSGFPNIQYF.

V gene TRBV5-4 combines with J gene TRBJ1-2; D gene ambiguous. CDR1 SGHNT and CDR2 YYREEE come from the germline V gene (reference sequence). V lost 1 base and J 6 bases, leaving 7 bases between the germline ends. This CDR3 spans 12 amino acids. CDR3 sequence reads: CASSLLGDGYTF. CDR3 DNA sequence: TGTGCCAGCAGCTTGCTTGGGGATGGCTACACCTTC.

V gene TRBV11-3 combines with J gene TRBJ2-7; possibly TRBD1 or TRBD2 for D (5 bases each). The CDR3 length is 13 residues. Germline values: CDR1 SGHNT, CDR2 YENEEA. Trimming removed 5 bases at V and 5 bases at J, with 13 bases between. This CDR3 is CASSPGSRDEQYF. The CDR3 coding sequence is TGTGCCAGCAGCCCAGGGAGCCGAGACGAGCAGTACTTC.

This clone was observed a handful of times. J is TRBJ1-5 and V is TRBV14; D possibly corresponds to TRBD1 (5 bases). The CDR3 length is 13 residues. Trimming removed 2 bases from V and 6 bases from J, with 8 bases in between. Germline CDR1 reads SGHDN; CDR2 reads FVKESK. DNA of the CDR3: TGTGCCAGCAGCCAAATGGGGGGTCAGCCCCAGCATTTT. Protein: CASSQMGGQPQHF. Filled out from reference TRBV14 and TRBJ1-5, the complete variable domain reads EAGVTQFPSHSVIEKGQTVTLRCDPISGHDNLYWYRRVMGKEIKFLLHFVKESKQDESGMPNNRFLAERTGGTYSTLKVQPAELEDSGVYFCASSQMGGQPQHFGDGTRLSIL.

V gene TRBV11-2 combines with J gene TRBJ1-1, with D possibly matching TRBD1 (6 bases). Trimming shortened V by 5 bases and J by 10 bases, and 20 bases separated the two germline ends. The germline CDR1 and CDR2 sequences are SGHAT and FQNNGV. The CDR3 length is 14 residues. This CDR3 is CASSHSTGFRGAFF. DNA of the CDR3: TGTGCCAGCAGCCATTCTACAGGGTTCCGGGGAGCTTTCTTT. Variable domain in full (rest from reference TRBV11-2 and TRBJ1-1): EAGVAQSPRYKIIEKRQSVAFWCNPISGHATLYWYQQILGQGPKLLIQFQNNGVVDDSQLPKDRFSAERLKGVDSTLKIQPAKLEDSAVYLCASSHSTGFRGAFFGQGTRLTVV.

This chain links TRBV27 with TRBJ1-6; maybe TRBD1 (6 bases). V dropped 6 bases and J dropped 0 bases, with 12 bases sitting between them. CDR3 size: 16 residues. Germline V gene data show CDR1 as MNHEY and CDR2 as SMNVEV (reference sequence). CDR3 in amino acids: CASSRTGSSYNSPLHF. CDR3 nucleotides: TGTGCCAGCAGCCGTACAGGGAGCTCCTATAATTCACCCCTCCACTTT.

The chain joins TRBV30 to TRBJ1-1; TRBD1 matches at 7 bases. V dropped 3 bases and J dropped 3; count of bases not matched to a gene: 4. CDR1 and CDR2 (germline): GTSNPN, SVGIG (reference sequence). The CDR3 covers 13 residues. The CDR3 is CAWRTGRDTEAFF. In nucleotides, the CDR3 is TGTGCCTGGAGGACAGGGAGGGACACTGAAGCTTTCTTT.

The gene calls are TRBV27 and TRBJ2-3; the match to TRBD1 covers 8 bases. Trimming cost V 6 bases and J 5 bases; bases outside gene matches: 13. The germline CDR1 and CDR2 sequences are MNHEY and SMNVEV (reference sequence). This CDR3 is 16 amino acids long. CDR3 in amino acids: CASSTDRARIGDTQYF. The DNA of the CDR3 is TGTGCCAGCAGCACGGACAGGGCGCGGATAGGAGATACGCAGTATTTT.

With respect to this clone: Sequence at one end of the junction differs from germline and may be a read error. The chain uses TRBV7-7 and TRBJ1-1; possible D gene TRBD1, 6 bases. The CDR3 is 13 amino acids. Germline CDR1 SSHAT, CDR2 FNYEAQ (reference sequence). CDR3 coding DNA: TGTGCTAGCAGCTTAGGGCAGGGGTCTGAAGCTTTCTTT. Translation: CASSLGQGSEAFF.

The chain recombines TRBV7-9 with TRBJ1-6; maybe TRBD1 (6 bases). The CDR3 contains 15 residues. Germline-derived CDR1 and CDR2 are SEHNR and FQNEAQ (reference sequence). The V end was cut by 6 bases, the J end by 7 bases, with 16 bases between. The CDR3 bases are TGTGCCAGCAGGGACCCAGACAGGTGGAATTCACCCCTCCACTTT. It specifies CASRDPDRWNSPLHF. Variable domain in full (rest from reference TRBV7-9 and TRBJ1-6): DTGVSQNPRHKITKRGQNVTFRCDPISEHNRLYWYRQTLGQGPEFLTYFQNEAQLEKSRLLSDRFSAERPKGSFSTLEIQRTEQGDSAMYLCASRDPDRWNSPLHFGNGTRLTVT.

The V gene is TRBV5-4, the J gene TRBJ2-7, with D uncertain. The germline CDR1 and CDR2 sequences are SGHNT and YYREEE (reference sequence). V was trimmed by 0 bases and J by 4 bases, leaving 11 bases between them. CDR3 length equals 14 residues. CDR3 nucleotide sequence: TGTGCCAGCAGCTTGGTTCCCGGTATTTACGAGCAGTACTTC. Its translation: CASSLVPGIYEQYF.

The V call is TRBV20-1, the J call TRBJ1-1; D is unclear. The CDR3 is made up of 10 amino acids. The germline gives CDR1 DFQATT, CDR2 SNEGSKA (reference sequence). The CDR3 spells CSLQVTEAFF. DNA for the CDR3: TGCAGCCTTCAGGTCACTGAAGCTTTCTTT.

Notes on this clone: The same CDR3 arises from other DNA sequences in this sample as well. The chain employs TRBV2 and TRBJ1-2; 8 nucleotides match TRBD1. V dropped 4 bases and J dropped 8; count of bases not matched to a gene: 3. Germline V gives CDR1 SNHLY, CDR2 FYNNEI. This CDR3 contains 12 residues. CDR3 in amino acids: CASSGTGSGYTF. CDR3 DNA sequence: TGTGCCAGCAGTGGGACAGGGAGCGGCTACACCTTC.

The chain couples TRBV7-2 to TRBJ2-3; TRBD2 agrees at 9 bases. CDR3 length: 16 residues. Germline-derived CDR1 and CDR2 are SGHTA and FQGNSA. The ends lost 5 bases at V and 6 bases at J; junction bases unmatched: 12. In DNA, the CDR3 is TGTGCCAGCAGCCACTCAAGGCTAGCGGGGAAGGATACGCAGTATTTT. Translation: CASSHSRLAGKDTQYF.

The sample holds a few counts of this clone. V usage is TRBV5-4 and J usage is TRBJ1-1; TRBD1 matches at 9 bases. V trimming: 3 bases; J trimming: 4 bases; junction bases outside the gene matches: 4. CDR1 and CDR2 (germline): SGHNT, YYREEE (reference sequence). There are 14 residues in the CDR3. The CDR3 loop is CASSSDRGATEAFF. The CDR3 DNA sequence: TGTGCCAGCAGCTCGGACAGGGGAGCCACTGAAGCTTTCTTT.